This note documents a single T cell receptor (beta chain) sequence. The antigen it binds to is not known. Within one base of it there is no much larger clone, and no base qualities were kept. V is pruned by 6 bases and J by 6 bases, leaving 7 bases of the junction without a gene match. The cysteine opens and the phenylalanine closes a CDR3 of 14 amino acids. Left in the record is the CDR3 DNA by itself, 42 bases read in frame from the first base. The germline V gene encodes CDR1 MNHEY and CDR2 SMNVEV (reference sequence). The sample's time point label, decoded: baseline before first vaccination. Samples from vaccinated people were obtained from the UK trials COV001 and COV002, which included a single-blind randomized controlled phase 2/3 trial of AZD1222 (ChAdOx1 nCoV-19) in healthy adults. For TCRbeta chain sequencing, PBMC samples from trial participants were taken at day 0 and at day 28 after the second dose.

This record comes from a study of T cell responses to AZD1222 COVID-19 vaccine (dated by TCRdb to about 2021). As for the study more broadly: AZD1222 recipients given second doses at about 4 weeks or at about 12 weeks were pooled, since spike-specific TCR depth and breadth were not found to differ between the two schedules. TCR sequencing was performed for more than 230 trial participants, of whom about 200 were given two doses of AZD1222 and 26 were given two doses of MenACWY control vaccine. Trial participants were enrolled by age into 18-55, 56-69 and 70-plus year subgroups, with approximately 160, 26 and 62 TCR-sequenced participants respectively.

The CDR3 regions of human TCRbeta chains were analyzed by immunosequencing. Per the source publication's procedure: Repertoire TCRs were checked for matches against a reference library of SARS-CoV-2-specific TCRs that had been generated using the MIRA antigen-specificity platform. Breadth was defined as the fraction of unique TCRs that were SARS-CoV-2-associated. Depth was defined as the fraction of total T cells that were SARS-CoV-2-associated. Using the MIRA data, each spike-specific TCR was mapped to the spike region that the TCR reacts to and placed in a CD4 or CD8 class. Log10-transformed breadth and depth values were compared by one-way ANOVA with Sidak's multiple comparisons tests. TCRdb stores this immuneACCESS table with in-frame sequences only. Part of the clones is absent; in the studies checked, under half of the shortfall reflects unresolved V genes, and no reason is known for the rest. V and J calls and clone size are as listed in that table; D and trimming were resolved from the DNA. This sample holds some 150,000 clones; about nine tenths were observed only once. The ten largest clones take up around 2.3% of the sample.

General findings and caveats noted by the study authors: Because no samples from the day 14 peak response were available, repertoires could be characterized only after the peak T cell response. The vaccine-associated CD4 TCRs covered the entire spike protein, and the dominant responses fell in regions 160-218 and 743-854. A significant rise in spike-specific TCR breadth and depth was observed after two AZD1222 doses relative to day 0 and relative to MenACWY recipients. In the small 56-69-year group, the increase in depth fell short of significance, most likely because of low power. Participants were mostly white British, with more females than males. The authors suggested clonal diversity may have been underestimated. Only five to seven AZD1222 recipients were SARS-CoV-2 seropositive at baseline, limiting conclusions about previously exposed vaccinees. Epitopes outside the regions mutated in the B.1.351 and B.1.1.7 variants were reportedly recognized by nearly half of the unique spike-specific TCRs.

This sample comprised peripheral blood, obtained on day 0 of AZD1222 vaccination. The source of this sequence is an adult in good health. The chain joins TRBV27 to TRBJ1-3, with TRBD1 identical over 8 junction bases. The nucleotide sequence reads TGTGCCAGCAGAAGGACAGGGTTTGTAAACACCATATATTTT. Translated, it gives CASRRTGFVNTIYF.